These 25 T cell receptor beta chains originate from one sample sequenced in a study of blood T cell repertoires in COVID-19. The data were produced by immunoSEQ multiplex PCR, yet TCRdb's version contains in-frame clones alone and is incomplete. This sample yields roughly 350,000 clones, of which more than 75% are seen a single time; roughly a tenth belongs to the top ten. Material: peripheral blood. The source of these receptors is a woman aged 25-40 years with COVID-19, enrolled during active disease.

This rearrangement joins TRBV2 to TRBJ2-5, with D perhaps matching TRBD1 (6 bases). Trimming cost V 6 bases and J 2 bases, with 16 bases left between them. The CDR3 runs to 15 residues. CDR1 is SNHLY, CDR2 FYNNEI, per germline. The CDR3 nucleotides read TGTGCCAGCAGAGACCTATGGGGGCGGCAAGAGACCCAGTACTTC. Translating gives CASRDLWGRQETQYF.

The chain recombines TRBV5-3 with TRBJ2-1, with 14 bases matching TRBD2. Being an ORF, TRBV5-3 has a function that is uncertain. The CDR3 spans 17 residues. The V segment lost 4 bases and the J segment 9 bases; nucleotides outside the gene matches: 12. CDR3 residues: CARSIVLGLAGGGEQFF. As DNA, the CDR3 is TGTGCCAGAAGCATAGTTCTTGGACTAGCGGGAGGTGGTGAGCAGTTCTTC.

The chain has TRBV19 and TRBJ2-7; 9 nucleotides agree with TRBD1. Germline V gene lookup returns CDR1 LNHDA and CDR2 SQIVND (reference sequence). CDR3 length: 13 residues. The ends lost 4 bases at V and 6 bases at J; junction bases unmatched: 4. This CDR3 is CASSTQTGGEQYF. The CDR3 DNA reads TGTGCCAGTAGTACCCAGACAGGGGGCGAGCAGTACTTC.

The gene calls are TRBV5-6 and TRBJ1-5; possible D gene TRBD1, 5 bases. This CDR3 region has 13 residues. From germline, CDR1 is SGHDT and CDR2 YYEEEE. The V end was cut by 0 bases, the J end by 11 bases, with 12 bases between. The CDR3 sequence is CASSLGEEGSQHF. The CDR3 DNA sequence: TGTGCCAGCAGCTTGGGGGAGGAGGGGTCCCAGCATTTT.

This clone was seen once. The V gene is TRBV4-1, the J gene TRBJ2-3; D not certain. V gave up 0 bases and J gave up 2 bases, with 21 bases separating them. Per germline, CDR1 MGHRA and CDR2 YSYEKL. The CDR3 extends over 19 amino acids. The CDR3 DNA reads TGCGCCAGCAGCCAAGATCGGGTCGCCCCTTCGATGTTCACAGATACGCAGTATTTT. It translates to CASSQDRVAPSMFTDTQYF.

The chain uses TRBV2 and TRBJ2-3, with 12 positions matching TRBD2. The V segment lost 6 bases and the J segment 8 bases; nucleotides outside the gene matches: 6. CDR3 length: 14 amino acids. The V gene's germline CDR1 is SNHLY and CDR2 FYNNEI. The CDR3 DNA is TGTGCCAGCAGAGGACTAGCGGGAAAGGGTACGCAGTATTTT. Translating it yields CASRGLAGKGTQYF.

V is TRBV15 and J is TRBJ1-1; D uncertain. The CDR3 totals 16 residues. V was shortened by 0 bases and J by 8 bases, with 19 bases between the two germline ends. Germline-derived CDR1 and CDR2 are LNHNV and YYDKDF (reference sequence). This CDR3 is CATSRDPGYVGAEAFF. The CDR3 DNA follows: TGTGCCACCAGCAGAGACCCCGGGTATGTGGGAGCCGAAGCTTTCTTT.

This chain joins TRBV6-5 and TRBJ1-1, with D unresolved. Trimming pared 6 bases from V and 4 bases from J, leaving 6 bases between. This CDR3 spans 11 amino acids. Germline-derived CDR1 and CDR2 are MNHEY and SVGAGI. CDR3 residues: CASRTPTEAFF. The CDR3 nucleotides are TGTGCCAGCAGGACACCCACTGAAGCTTTCTTT.

The V and J genes are TRBV11-2 and TRBJ2-5, with TRBD1 matching over 8 bases. Per germline, CDR1 SGHAT and CDR2 FQNNGV. V lost 5 bases and J lost 5; bases outside the gene matches: 10. CDR3 size: 15 residues. The CDR3 sequence: CASSQGAGGQETQYF. The CDR3 DNA follows: TGTGCCAGCAGCCAGGGGGCAGGGGGACAGGAGACCCAGTACTTC.

This chain links TRBV5-1 with TRBJ2-3; D unclear. V lost 4 bases, J lost 1 base, and 10 bases lay in between. The V gene's germline CDR1 is SGHRS and CDR2 YFSETQ. The CDR3 runs 14 residues. The CDR3 sequence: CASSNPQGTDTQYF. DNA for the CDR3: TGCGCCAGCAGCAATCCCCAGGGCACAGATACGCAGTATTTT.

V usage is TRBV6-1 and J usage is TRBJ2-4; TRBD2 matches at 10 bases. V lost 2 bases, J lost 9 bases, and 1 base stayed unmatched. The CDR3 sequence is 13 residues long. Germline values: CDR1 MNHNS, CDR2 SASEGT. The chain's CDR3 is CASSERTSGIQYF. The DNA of the CDR3 is TGTGCCAGCAGTGAAAGGACTAGCGGCATTCAGTACTTC.

This CDR3 reads CASSPYPGTSGRTGELFF. The CDR3, as DNA: TGTGCCAGCAGCCCGTATCCCGGGACTAGCGGGAGAACCGGGGAGCTGTTTTTT. This chain uses TRBV7-3 with TRBJ2-2, with TRBD2 matching over 14 bases. Losses at the gene ends were 5 bases for V and 5 bases for J; bases not matched to a gene: 10. The CDR3 is made up of 18 amino acids. The germline V gene encodes CDR1 SGHTA and CDR2 FQGTGA.

The J gene is TRBJ2-1, the V gene TRBV7-3; TRBD2 aligns across 8 bases. The CDR3 runs to 16 residues. Germline V lookup: CDR1 SGHTA, CDR2 FQGTGA. Germline trimming cut 1 base from V and 1 base from J; bases unmatched to any gene: 3. The CDR3 here is CASSLRGGGSYNEQFF. In DNA, the CDR3 is TGTGCCAGCAGCTTAAGAGGCGGGGGGTCCTACAATGAGCAGTTCTTC.

J is TRBJ1-1 and V is TRBV9; D not certain. The germline V and J ends were trimmed by 5 bases and 1 base, with 9 bases remaining between them. Per germline, CDR1 SGDLS and CDR2 YYNGEE. The CDR3 sequence is 13 residues long. In nucleotides, the CDR3 is TGTGCCAGCAGATACTTACCGAACACTGAAGCTTTCTTT. It yields the protein CASRYLPNTEAFF.

The rearrangement joins TRBV5-4 to TRBJ2-4, with TRBD2 matching 13 bases. V gave up 5 bases and J gave up 10 bases; unmatched junction bases: 12. Looked up from germline, CDR1 is SGHNT and CDR2 is YYREEE (reference sequence). There are 16 residues in the CDR3. The CDR3 DNA reads TGTGCCAGCAGTCGATTCTCCGGACTAGCGGGGGCAATTCAGTACTTC. It codes for CASSRFSGLAGAIQYF. The complete variable domain, with remaining parts taken from reference TRBV5-4 and TRBJ2-4, reads ETGVTQSPTHLIKTRGQQVTLRCSSQSGHNTVSWYQQALGQGPQFIFQYYREEENGRGNFPPRFSGLQFPNYSSELNVNALELDDSALYLCASSRFSGLAGAIQYFGAGTRLSVL.

The rearrangement uses TRBV27 and TRBJ1-1; tentatively, D is TRBD1 (5 bases). There are 14 residues in the CDR3. V was trimmed by 5 bases and J by 3 bases, leaving 13 bases between them. The germline V gene has CDR1 MNHEY and CDR2 SMNVEV (reference sequence). In DNA, the CDR3 is TGTGCCAGCAGTCCCTTCCAGGGTTACACTGAAGCTTTCTTT. It specifies CASSPFQGYTEAFF.

CDR3 loop: CASSVATSGRGGDTQYF. CDR3 nucleotides: TGTGCCAGCAGCGTAGCGACTAGCGGGCGAGGGGGAGATACGCAGTATTTT. This chain links TRBV9 with TRBJ2-3; 10 nucleotides align to TRBD2. Germline V lookup: CDR1 SGDLS, CDR2 YYNGEE. J gave up 5 bases and V 0 bases, and 9 bases lay outside the gene matches. This CDR3 is built from 17 residues.

This clone was observed a few times. The V and J genes are TRBV9 and TRBJ2-2; no reliable D call. The V end lost 1 base, the J end lost 10 bases, and 8 bases lay between the germline ends. Per germline, CDR1 SGDLS and CDR2 YYNGEE. The CDR3 has 12 residues. The DNA of the CDR3 is TGTGCCAGCAGCGTAAACTTCGAGGAGCTGTTTTTT. It yields the protein CASSVNFEELFF. Looking up the rest from reference TRBV9 and TRBJ2-2 gives the full variable domain: DSGVTQTPKHLITATGQRVTLRCSPRSGDLSVYWYQQSLDQGLQFLIQYYNGEERAKGNILERFSAQQFPDLHSELNLSSLELGDSALYFCASSVNFEELFFGEGSRLTVL.

The chain carries TRBV5-1 and TRBJ2-7, with 9 bases aligning to TRBD2. CDR1 and CDR2 from the germline V gene are SGHRS and YFSETQ. Losses at the gene ends were 4 bases for V and 6 bases for J; bases not matched to a gene: 8. The length of the CDR3 is 14 residues. CDR3 loop: CASSRSGSASEQYF. The CDR3 nucleotides read TGCGCCAGCAGCCGTAGCGGGAGTGCTTCCGAGCAGTACTTC. Complete variable domain (other parts from reference TRBV5-1 and TRBJ2-7): KAGVTQTPRYLIKTRGQQVTLSCSPISGHRSVSWYQQTPGQGLQFLFEYFSETQRNKGNFPGRFSGRQFSNSRSEMNVSTLELGDSALYLCASSRSGSASEQYFGPGTRLTVT.

In its sample, this clone was seen a few times. V and J are TRBV27 and TRBJ2-7, with 10 bases that match TRBD1. The trim removed 5 bases at V and 4 bases at J, leaving 14 bases unmatched. CDR3 length: 17 amino acids. Germline assignment: CDR1 MNHEY and CDR2 SMNVEV (reference sequence). As DNA, the CDR3 is TGTGCCAGCAGTCCGTATATGGGAGGGACAGGGGAGTACGAGCAGTACTTC. Amino acid sequence: CASSPYMGGTGEYEQYF.

The J gene is TRBJ2-5, the V gene TRBV10-3, with TRBD2 as a possible D gene (6 bases). There are 12 residues in the CDR3. V lost 10 bases and J 1 base, leaving 10 bases between the germline ends. CDR1 ENHRY and CDR2 SYGVKD come from the germline V gene. CDR3: CATGDFQETQYF. In DNA, the CDR3 is TGTGCCACGGGGGACTTCCAAGAGACCCAGTACTTC.

This clone was seen only once. This chain joins TRBV7-9 and TRBJ2-6; 7 bases match TRBD1. The CDR3 runs 15 residues. Germline-derived CDR1 and CDR2 are SEHNR and FQNEAQ (reference sequence). J lost 3 bases, V lost 4 bases, and 3 bases had no gene match. The CDR3: CASSSTGDGANVLTF. The CDR3 DNA reads as TGTGCCAGCAGCTCCACAGGGGATGGGGCCAACGTCCTGACTTTC.

CDR3 loop: CASSQEGVDRAYTGELFF. In nucleotides, the CDR3 is TGCGCCAGCAGCCAAGAAGGGGTAGACAGGGCCTACACCGGGGAGCTGTTTTTT. The chain carries TRBV4-1 and TRBJ2-2; 7 bases map to TRBD1. J was trimmed by 3 bases and V by 0 bases; bases with no gene match: 10. Germline assignment: CDR1 MGHRA and CDR2 YSYEKL. This CDR3 has 18 residues.

The V call is TRBV7-9, the J call TRBJ2-2, with unresolved D. Germline-derived CDR1 and CDR2 are SEHNR and FQNEAQ (reference sequence). The CDR3 is made up of 13 amino acids. Trimming stripped 2 bases from V and 2 bases from J, with 3 bases between. The CDR3 DNA reads as TGTGCCAGCAGCTTACTTAACACCGGGGAGCTGTTTTTT. This translates into CASSLLNTGELFF.

The V and J genes are TRBV5-1 and TRBJ1-3, with TRBD1 identical over 9 bases. Trimming took 4 bases from V and 8 from J; bases not matched to a gene: 19. The germline CDR1 and CDR2 sequences are SGHRS and YFSETQ. This CDR3 is built from 18 residues. The CDR3 bases are TGCGCCAGCAGCCTACGTCCCGGGACAGGGCGCGCGATCCACACCATATATTTT. Translating it yields CASSLRPGTGRAIHTIYF. Together with reference TRBV5-1 and TRBJ1-3, the CDR3 gives the full variable domain: KAGVTQTPRYLIKTRGQQVTLSCSPISGHRSVSWYQQTPGQGLQFLFEYFSETQRNKGNFPGRFSGRQFSNSRSEMNVSTLELGDSALYLCASSLRPGTGRAIHTIYFGEGSWLTVV.